This TCR beta chain is drawn from a study of tumor-infiltrating lymphocytes in localized non-small cell lung cancer. Study conclusions and caveats: No link was found between tumor T-cell fraction and recurrence-free survival. Only some patients had TCR sequencing, depending on available tissue.

Trimming took 5 bases from V and 1 from J; bases not matched to a gene: 3. The CDR3 sequence is 14 residues long. Germline-derived CDR1 and CDR2 are SGHVS and FQNEAQ. Clones were read by immunoSEQ multiplex PCR, and TCRdb kept only the in-frame ones, dropping some. The sample comprises tens of thousands of clones, approximately 83% of which are singletons, and about 2% rests with the top ten. As concerns this clone: Its cognate antigen is unknown.

Input material: lung tumor tissue. The clonotype was recovered from a human donor with non-small cell lung cancer. The chain joins TRBV7-8 to TRBJ2-7; 9 bases line up with TRBD1. The CDR3 reads CASSTDRGSYEQYF. The CDR3 DNA reads as TGTGCCAGCAGCACGGACAGGGGATCCTACGAGCAGTACTTC.